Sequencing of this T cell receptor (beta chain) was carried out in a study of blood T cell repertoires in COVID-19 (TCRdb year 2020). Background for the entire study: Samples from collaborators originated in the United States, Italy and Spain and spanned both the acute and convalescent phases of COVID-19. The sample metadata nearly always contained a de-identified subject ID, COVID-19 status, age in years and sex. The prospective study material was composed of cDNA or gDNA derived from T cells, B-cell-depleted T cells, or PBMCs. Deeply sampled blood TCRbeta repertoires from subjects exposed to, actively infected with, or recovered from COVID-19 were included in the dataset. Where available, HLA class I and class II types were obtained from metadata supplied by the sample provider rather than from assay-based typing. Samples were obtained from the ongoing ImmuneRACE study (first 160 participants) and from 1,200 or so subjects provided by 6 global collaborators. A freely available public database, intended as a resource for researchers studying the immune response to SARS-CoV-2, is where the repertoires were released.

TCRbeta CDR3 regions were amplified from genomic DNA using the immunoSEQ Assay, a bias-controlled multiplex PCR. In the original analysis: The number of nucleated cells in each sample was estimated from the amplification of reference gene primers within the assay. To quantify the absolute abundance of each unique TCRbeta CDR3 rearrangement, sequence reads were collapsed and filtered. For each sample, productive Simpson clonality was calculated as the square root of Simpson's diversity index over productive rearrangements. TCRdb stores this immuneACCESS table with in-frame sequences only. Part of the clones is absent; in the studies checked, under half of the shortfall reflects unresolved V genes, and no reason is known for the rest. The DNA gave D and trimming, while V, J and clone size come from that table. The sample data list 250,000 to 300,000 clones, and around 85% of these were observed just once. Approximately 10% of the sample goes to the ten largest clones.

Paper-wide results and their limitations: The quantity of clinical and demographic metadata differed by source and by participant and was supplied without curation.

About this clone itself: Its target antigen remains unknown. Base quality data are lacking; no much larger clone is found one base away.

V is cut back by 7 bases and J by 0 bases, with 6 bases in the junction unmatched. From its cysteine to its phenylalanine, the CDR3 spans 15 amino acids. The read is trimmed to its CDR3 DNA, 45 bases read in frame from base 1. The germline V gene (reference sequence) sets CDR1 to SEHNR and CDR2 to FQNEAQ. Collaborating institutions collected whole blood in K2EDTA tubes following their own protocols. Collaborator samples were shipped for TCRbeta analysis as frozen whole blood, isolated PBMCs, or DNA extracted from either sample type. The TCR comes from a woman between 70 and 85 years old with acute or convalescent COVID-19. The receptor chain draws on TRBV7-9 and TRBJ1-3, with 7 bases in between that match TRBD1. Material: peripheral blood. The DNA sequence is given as TGTGCCAGCAAGGACAGGTTCGGCTCTGGAAACACCATATATTTT. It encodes CASKDRFGSGNTIYF.